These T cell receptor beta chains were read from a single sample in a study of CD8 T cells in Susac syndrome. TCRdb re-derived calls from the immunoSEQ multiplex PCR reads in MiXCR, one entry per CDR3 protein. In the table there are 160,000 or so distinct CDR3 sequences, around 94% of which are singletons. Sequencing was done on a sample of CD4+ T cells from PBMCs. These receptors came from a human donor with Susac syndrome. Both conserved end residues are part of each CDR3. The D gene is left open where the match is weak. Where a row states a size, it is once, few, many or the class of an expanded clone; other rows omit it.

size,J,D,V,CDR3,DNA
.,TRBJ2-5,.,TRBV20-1,CSARDSEETQYF,TGCAGTGCTAGGGACAGCGAAGAGACCCAGTACTTC
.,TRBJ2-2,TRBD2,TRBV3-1,CASTRSGGGTGELFF,TGTGCCAGCACCCGAAGCGGGGGAGGCACCGGGGAGCTGTTTTTT
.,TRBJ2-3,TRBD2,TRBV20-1,CSAMRGSFPDTQYF,TGCAGTGCTATGCGGGGGAGTTTCCCAGATACGCAGTATTTT
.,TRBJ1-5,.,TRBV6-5,CASSYGQGSATGQPQHF,TGTGCCAGCAGTTACGGGCAGGGGTCGGCCACCGGTCAGCCCCAGCATTTT
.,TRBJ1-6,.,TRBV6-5,CASSYSNPRSSYNSPLHF,TGTGCCAGCAGTTACTCAAACCCGAGAAGCTCCTATAATTCACCCCTCCACTTT
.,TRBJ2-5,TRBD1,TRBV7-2,CASSLRTGLQETQYF,TGTGCCAGCAGCTTAAGGACAGGGCTCCAAGAGACCCAGTACTTC
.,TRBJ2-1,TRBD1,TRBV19,CASSVRDRGRHEQFF,TGTGCCAGTAGTGTCCGGGACAGGGGAAGGCATGAGCAGTTCTTC
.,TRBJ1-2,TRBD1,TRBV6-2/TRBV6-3,CASSYSAEGTGGYYGYTF,TGTGCCAGCAGTTACTCGGCGGAGGGGACAGGGGGCTACTATGGCTACACCTTC
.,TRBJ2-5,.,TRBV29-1,CSVAPSRVGETQYF,TGCAGCGTTGCTCCTAGCAGGGTAGGGGAGACCCAGTACTTC
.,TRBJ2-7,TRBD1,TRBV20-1,CSAGDRGRNLVEQYF,TGCAGTGCTGGGGACAGGGGACGTAACCTGGTCGAGCAGTACTTC
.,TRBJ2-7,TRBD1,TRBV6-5,CASKGQGAREQYF,TGTGCCAGCAAAGGACAGGGGGCTCGGGAGCAGTACTTC
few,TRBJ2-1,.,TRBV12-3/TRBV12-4,CASSLDGYNEQFF,TGTGCCAGCAGTTTGGACGGGTACAATGAGCAGTTCTTC
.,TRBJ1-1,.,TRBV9,CASSVAGGNTEAFF,TGTGCCAGCAGCGTAGCCGGGGGGAACACTGAAGCTTTCTTT
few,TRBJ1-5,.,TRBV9,CASQRRPQHF,TGTGCCTCTCAAAGAAGGCCCCAGCATTTT
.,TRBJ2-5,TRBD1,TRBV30,CAWEQDRNQETQYF,TGTGCCTGGGAGCAGGACAGGAACCAAGAGACCCAGTACTTC
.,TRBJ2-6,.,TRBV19,CASMGRFSGANVLTF,TGTGCCAGTATGGGACGGTTCTCTGGGGCCAACGTCCTGACTTTC
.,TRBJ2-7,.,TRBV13,CASSYDRLSYEQYF,TGTGCCAGCAGCTACGACAGGTTATCCTACGAGCAGTACTTC
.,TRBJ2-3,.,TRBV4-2,CASSTGREASTDTQYF,TGTGCCAGCAGCACAGGGAGAGAAGCTAGCACAGATACGCAGTATTTT
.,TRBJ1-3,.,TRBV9,CASSVEAGGSGNTIYF,TGTGCCAGCAGCGTAGAAGCGGGGGGCTCTGGAAACACCATATATTTT
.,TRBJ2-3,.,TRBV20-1,CSARYGAGLPDTQYF,TGCAGTGCTAGGTACGGTGCGGGCCTCCCGGATACGCAGTATTTT
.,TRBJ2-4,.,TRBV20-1,CSARDWGAAKNIQYF,TGCAGTGCTAGAGATTGGGGGGCGGCCAAAAACATTCAGTACTTC
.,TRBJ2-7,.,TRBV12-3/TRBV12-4,CASSFLGPSYEQYF,TGTGCCAGCAGTTTCCTCGGGCCATCCTACGAGCAGTACTTC
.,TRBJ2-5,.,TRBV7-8,CASSQRGGGHQETQYF,TGTGCCAGCAGCCAACGGGGTGGGGGCCACCAAGAGACCCAGTACTTC
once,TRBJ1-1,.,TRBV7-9,CASSLVSRSNTEAFF,TGTGCCAGCAGCTTAGTTTCTCGGTCAAACACTGAAGCTTTCTTT
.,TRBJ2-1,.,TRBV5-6,CASSLYGSSYNEQFF,TGTGCCAGCAGCTTGTACGGGAGCTCCTACAATGAGCAGTTCTTC
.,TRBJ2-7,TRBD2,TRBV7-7,CASSLSGGIEQYF,TGTGCCAGCAGCCTTAGCGGGGGGATCGAGCAGTACTTC
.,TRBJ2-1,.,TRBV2,CASSRGTHNEQFF,TGTGCCAGCAGTCGGGGGACTCACAATGAGCAGTTCTTC
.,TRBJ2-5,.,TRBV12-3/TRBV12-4,CASSFVSKQETQYF,TGTGCCAGCAGTTTTGTCAGCAAACAAGAGACCCAGTACTTC
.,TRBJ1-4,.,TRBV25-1,CASSDSLADEKLFF,TGTGCCAGCAGTGACAGCCTAGCGGATGAAAAACTGTTTTTT
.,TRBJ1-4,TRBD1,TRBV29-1,CSVLDRLGEKLFF,TGCAGCGTACTGGACAGGTTAGGTGAAAAACTGTTTTTT
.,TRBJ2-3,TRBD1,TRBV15,CATSREQGVNTQYF,TGTGCCACCAGCAGAGAACAGGGGGTAAATACGCAGTATTTT
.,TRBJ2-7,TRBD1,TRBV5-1,CASSSRGTGTVEQYF,TGCGCCAGCAGCTCGAGGGGCACCGGGACAGTCGAGCAGTACTTC
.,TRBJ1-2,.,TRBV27,CASSPLDRRKGYTF,TGTGCCAGCAGTCCACTAGACAGAAGAAAAGGCTACACCTTC
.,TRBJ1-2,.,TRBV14,CASSPRSGLRDYGYTF,TGTGCCAGCAGCCCTCGGTCGGGCCTAAGGGACTATGGCTACACCTTC
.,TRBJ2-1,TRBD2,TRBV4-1,CASSQSRGGERGGQFF,TGCGCCAGCAGCCAAAGCCGGGGAGGCGAGCGGGGGGGCCAGTTCTTC
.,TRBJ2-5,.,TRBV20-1,CSARIAAGQETQYF,TGCAGTGCTAGGATTGCGGCGGGCCAAGAGACCCAGTACTTC
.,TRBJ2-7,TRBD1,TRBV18,CASSQLRDSPYEQYF,TGTGCCAGCTCACAGCTCCGGGACAGCCCCTACGAGCAGTACTTC
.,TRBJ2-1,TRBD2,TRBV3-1,CASSQALAGGEQFF,TGTGCCAGCAGCCAGGCCTTAGCGGGTGGGGAGCAGTTCTTC
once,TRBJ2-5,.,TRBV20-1,CSARAGFQETQYF,TGCAGTGCTAGAGCGGGTTTTCAAGAGACCCAGTACTTC
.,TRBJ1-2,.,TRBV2,CASRDDSGRFGYGYTF,TGTGCCAGCCGTGACGACAGCGGACGCTTTGGCTATGGCTACACCTTC
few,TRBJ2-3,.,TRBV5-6,CASSLERSTDTQYF,TGTGCCAGCAGCTTGGAACGGTCCACAGATACGCAGTATTTT
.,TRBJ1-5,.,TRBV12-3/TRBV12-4,CASSWQDKNQPQHF,TGTGCCAGCAGTTGGCAGGACAAAAATCAGCCCCAGCATTTT
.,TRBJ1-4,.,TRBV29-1,CSVSGTPNEKLFF,TGCAGCGTCTCCGGGACACCGAATGAAAAACTGTTTTTT
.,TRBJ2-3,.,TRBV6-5,CASLPRWSTDTQYF,TGTGCCAGCCTCCCTAGGTGGAGCACAGATACGCAGTATTTT
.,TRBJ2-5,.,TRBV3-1,CASSQPGEGQETQYF,TGTGCCAGCAGCCAGCCAGGGGAAGGCCAAGAGACCCAGTACTTC
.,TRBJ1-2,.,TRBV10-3,CAISELPGQDYGYTF,TGTGCCATCAGTGAGCTCCCAGGGCAGGACTATGGCTACACCTTC
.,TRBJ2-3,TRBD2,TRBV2,CASKRLASSTDTQYF,TGTGCCAGCAAGCGACTAGCATCTAGCACAGATACGCAGTATTTT
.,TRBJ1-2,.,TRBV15,CATSRLQDGYTF,TGTGCCACCAGCAGACTACAAGATGGCTACACCTTC
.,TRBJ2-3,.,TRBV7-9,CASSAILGVPDTQYF,TGTGCCAGCAGCGCGATCCTAGGAGTCCCAGATACGCAGTATTTT
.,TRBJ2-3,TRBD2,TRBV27,CASKVGTSVPDTQYF,TGTGCCAGCAAAGTCGGGACTAGCGTACCAGATACGCAGTATTTT
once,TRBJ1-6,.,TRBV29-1,CSVDGGAAPTNTNSPLHF,TGCAGCGTTGATGGAGGGGCAGCCCCCACCAACACCAATTCACCCCTCCACTTT